This T cell receptor (beta chain) was sequenced for a study of cytomegalovirus exposure and HLA in healthy donors. This CDR3 contains 16 residues. Per germline, CDR1 MDHEN and CDR2 SYDVKM. Deletions cut 5 bases from V and 3 bases from J, with 19 bases between. General study results and limits: One cluster of highly shared sequence variants probably arose as a sequencing artifact.

With respect to this clone: No antigen is known for it.

Use of 60 Vbeta and 13 Jbeta primers characterized the PCR. Method: immunoSEQ multiplex PCR; TCRdb's copy keeps in-frame clones and lacks some. The sample lists about 190,000 clones; 75% to 80% were seen once. The source of this sequence is a woman aged 25 to 39 in good health and CMV-seropositive. V is TRBV28 and J is TRBJ1-1; D may be TRBD1 (5 bases). What was sequenced was PBMCs. CDR3 amino acids: CASSTRRLGADTEAFF. The CDR3 DNA reads as TGTGCCAGCAGTACTCGACGACTTGGGGCGGACACTGAAGCTTTCTTT.